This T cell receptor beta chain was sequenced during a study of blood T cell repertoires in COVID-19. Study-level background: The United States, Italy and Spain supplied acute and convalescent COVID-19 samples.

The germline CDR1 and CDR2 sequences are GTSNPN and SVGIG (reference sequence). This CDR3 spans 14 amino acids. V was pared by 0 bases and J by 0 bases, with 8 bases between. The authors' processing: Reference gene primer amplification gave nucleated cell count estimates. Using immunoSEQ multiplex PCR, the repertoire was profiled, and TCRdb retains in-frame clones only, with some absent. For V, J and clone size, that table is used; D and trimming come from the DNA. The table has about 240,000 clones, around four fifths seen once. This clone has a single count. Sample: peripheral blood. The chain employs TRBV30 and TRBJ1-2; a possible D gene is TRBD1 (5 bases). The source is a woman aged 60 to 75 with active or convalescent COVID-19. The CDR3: CAWSVQGSNYGYTF. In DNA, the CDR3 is TGTGCCTGGAGTGTTCAGGGATCTAACTATGGCTACACCTTC.